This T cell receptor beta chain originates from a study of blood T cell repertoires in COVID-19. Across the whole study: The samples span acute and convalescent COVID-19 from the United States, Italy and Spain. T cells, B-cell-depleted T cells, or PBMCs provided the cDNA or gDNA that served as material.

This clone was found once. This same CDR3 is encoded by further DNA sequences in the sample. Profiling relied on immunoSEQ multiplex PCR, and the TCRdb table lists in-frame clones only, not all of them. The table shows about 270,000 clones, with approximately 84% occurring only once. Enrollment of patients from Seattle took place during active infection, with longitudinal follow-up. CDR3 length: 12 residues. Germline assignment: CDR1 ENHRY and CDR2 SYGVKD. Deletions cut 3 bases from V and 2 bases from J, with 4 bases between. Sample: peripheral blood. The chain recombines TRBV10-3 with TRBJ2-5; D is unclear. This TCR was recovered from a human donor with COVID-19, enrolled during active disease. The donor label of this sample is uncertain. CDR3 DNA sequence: TGTGCCATCAGTGAACTACAAGAGACCCAGTACTTC. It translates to CAISELQETQYF.